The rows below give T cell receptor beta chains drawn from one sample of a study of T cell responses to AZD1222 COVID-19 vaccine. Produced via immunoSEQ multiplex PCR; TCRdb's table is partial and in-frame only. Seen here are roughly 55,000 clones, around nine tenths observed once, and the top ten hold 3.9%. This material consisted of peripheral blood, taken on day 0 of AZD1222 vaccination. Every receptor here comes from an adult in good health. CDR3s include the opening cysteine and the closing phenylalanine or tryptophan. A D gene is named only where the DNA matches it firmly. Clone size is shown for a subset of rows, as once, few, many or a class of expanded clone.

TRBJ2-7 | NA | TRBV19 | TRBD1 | TGTGCCAGTAGTAGGACAGGGCTGTCCTTCGAGCAGTACTTC | CASSRTGLSFEQYF
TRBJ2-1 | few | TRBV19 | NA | TGTGCCAGTAGCGCTATACTAAGCTCCTACAATGAGCAGTTCTTC | CASSAILSSYNEQFF
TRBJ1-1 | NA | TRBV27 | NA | TGTGCCAGCAGTTTATCAGGGGGTGGCACTGAAGCTTTCTTT | CASSLSGGGTEAFF
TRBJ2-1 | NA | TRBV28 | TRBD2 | TGTGCCAGCACACTAGCGGGGGGGCCGAATGAGCAGTTCTTC | CASTLAGGPNEQFF
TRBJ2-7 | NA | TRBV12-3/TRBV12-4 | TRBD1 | TGTGCCAGCAGTTTGGGACAGGACTACGAGCAGTACTTC | CASSLGQDYEQYF
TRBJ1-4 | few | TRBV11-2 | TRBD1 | TGTGCCAGACACTCAGGGGGCGCGTCTAATGAAAAACTGTTTTTT | CARHSGGASNEKLFF
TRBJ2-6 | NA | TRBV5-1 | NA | TGCGCCAGCAGCCCCCGGGGCTCTGGGGCCAACGTCCTGACTTTC | CASSPRGSGANVLTF
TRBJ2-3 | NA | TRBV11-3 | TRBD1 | TGTGCCAGCAGCTTTACAGGGGGACCAGATACGCAGTATTTT | CASSFTGGPDTQYF
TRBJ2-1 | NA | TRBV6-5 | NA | TGTGCCAGCAGTTACGGGGCAGGCCCCAATGAGCAGTTCTTC | CASSYGAGPNEQFF
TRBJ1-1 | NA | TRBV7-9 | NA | TGTGCCAGCAGCTTACGAAGTCCGAACACTGAAGCTTTCTTT | CASSLRSPNTEAFF
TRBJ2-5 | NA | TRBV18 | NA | TGTGCCAGCTCACCCCGACCTTGGGAGGAGACCCAGTACTTC | CASSPRPWEETQYF
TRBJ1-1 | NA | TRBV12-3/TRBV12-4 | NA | TGTGCCAGCAGTTTATCTCGATACACTGAAGCTTTCTTT | CASSLSRYTEAFF
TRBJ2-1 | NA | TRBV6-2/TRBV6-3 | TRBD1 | TGTGCCAGCAGCTCCTGGGACAGGGGGTGGTTCTTC | CASSSWDRGWFF
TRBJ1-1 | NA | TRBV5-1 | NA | TGCGCCAGCAGCTTATCGGGGGCCCCAGCTTTCTTT | CASSLSGAPAFF
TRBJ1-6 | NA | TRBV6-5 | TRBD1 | TGTGCCAGCAGTTCGGACAGGCGGGATAATTCACCCCTCCACTTT | CASSSDRRDNSPLHF
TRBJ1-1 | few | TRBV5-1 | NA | TGCGCCAGCAAGGTCGGACAGTCGAACACTGAAGCTTTCTTT | CASKVGQSNTEAFF
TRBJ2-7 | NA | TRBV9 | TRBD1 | TGTGCCAGCAGCCTAAAGGGGACAGGGACCTACGAGCAGTACTTC | CASSLKGTGTYEQYF
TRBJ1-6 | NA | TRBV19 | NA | TGTGCCAGTACCGCTACAGGGACCTCACCCCTCCACTTT | CASTATGTSPLHF
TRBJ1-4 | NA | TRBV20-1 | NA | TGCAGTGCTAGTACCCAGGGCTTTAATGAAAAACTGTTTTTT | CSASTQGFNEKLFF
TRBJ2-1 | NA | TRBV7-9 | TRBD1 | TGTGCCAGCAGCACGTCCGGGACAGGGAGCAGGAATGAGCAGTTCTTC | CASSTSGTGSRNEQFF
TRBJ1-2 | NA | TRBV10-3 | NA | TGTGCCATCAGTGAGTCCCCGACAGCGGGGTATGGCTACACCTTC | CAISESPTAGYGYTF
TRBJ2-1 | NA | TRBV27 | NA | TGTGCCAGCAGTCCCGCCGGGGACTGGGGGAATGAGCAGTTCTTC | CASSPAGDWGNEQFF
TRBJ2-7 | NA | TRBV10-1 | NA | TGCGCCAGCAGTGGTGGGCTAGCGTACGAGCAGTACTTC | CASSGGLAYEQYF
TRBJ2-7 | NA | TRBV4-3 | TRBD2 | TGCGCCAGCAGCCAAGATTCGGGGGGTGGGTACGAGCAGTACTTC | CASSQDSGGGYEQYF
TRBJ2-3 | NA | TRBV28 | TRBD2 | TGTGCCAGCAGTCCTAGCGGGGAAGCAGATACGCAGTATTTT | CASSPSGEADTQYF
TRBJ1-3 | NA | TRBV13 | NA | TGTGCCAGCAGCTGGAGACCTGACTCTGGAAACACCATATATTTT | CASSWRPDSGNTIYF
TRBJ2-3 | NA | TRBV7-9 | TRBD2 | TGTGCCAGCAGCCCGGGTAGCGGGGGGGACCAGATACAGGATACGCAGTATTTT | CASSPGSGGDQIQDTQYF
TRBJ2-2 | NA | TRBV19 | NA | TGTGCCAGTAGTATAGGCCGCAGTTCGGGGGAGCTGTTTTTT | CASSIGRSSGELFF
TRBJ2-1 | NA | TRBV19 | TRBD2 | TGTGCCAGTAGTGATCTAGCGGGGGGGCTTGGCAATGAGCAGTTCTTC | CASSDLAGGLGNEQFF
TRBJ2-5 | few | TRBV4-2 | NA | TGTGCCAGCAGCCAAGAAGCGGGCCCCGGGGGGACCCAGTACTTC | CASSQEAGPGGTQYF
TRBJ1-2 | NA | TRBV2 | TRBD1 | TGTGCCAGCAGTGCGACAGGGTATGAAACTAACTATGGCTACACCTTC | CASSATGYETNYGYTF
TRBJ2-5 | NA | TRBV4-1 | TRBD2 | TGCGCCAGCAGCCAACCGGCCCTAGCGGGTCAAGAGACCCAGTACTTC | CASSQPALAGQETQYF
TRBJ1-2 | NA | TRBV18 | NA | TGTGCCAGCTCCAGGGGAGATCCATATGGCTACACCTTC | CASSRGDPYGYTF
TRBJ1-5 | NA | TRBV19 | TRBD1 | TGTGCCAGTGAGGGGACAGGGAAGATTTATAGCAATCAGCCCCAGCATTTT | CASEGTGKIYSNQPQHF
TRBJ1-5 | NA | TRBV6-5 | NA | TGTGCCAGCAGAAGGGGTGGAGGCAATCAGCCCCAGCATTTT | CASRRGGGNQPQHF
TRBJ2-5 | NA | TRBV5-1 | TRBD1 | TGCGCCAGCAGCTTGGGGCCGAGGACAGGGAGTGAGACCCAGTACTTC | CASSLGPRTGSETQYF
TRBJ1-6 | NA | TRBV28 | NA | TGTGCCAGCAGTTTCCACACGGTTGGATCACCCCTCCACTTT | CASSFHTVGSPLHF
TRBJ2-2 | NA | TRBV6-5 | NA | TGTGCCGGCGGCTCCTTTAACACCGGGGAGCTGTTTTTT | CAGGSFNTGELFF
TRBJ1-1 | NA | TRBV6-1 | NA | TGTGCCAGCAGTGAACTGACGACTGAAGCTTTCTTT | CASSELTTEAFF
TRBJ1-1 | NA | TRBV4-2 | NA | TGTGCCAGCAGCCAACAGATGAACACTGAAGCTTTCTTT | CASSQQMNTEAFF
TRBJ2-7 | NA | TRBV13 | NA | TGTGCCAGCAGCTCAAGGGACCCGAGCCACGAGCAGTACTTC | CASSSRDPSHEQYF
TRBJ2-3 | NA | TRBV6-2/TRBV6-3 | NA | TGTGCCAGCAGCGAGGCAGGCCCGGGCACAGATACGCAGTATTTT | CASSEAGPGTDTQYF
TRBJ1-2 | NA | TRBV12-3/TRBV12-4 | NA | TGTGCCAGCAGTCCGGGGGGGGCCCATGGCTACACCTTC | CASSPGGAHGYTF
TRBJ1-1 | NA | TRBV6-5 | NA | TGTGCCAGCAGTTACAGGGGGGCTGAAGCTTTCTTT | CASSYRGAEAFF